The next 24 T cell receptor beta chains were all read from a single sample in a study of blood T cell repertoires in COVID-19. Some clones are missing from TCRdb's copy, which holds only in-frame ones; the method was immunoSEQ multiplex PCR. This sample carries roughly 100,000 clones, around 87% of them seen once, and the ten largest clones take 17%. The specimen sequenced was peripheral blood. All receptors derive from a human donor in a cohort sampled during active COVID-19.

Only a few counts were recorded for this clone. The CDR3 DNA follows: TGTGCCAGCAGCTCACTGAGCGGGGATACCTCCTACGAGCAGTACTTC. It translates to CASSSLSGDTSYEQYF. This chain links TRBV5-5 with TRBJ2-7; 7 bases agree with TRBD2. The germline CDR1 and CDR2 sequences are SGHKS and YYEKEE (reference sequence). V lost 3 bases to trimming and J lost 0 bases; unmatched junction nucleotides: 9. This CDR3 is 16 amino acids long.

The chain recombines TRBV13 with TRBJ2-1; 11 bases align to TRBD1. The CDR3 is 15 amino acids. In germline, CDR1 is PRHDT, CDR2 FYEKMQ (reference sequence). Trimming cost V 5 bases and J 9 bases; bases outside gene matches: 9. The CDR3 loop reads CASSPDRGPRGEQFF. The CDR3 coding sequence is TGTGCCAGCAGCCCGGACAGGGGGCCTCGGGGTGAGCAGTTCTTC.

The rearrangement joins TRBV13 to TRBJ2-3; D is possibly TRBD1 (6 bases). CDR1 and CDR2 (germline): PRHDT, FYEKMQ (reference sequence). Trimming cost V 5 bases and J 8 bases, with 11 bases left between them. This CDR3 is 12 amino acids long. CDR3 sequence: CASSELGGTQYF. CDR3 nucleotides: TGTGCCAGCAGCGAGCTAGGGGGTACGCAGTATTTT.

The rearrangement links TRBV15 to TRBJ2-7; 9 positions agree with TRBD1. V shed 0 bases, J shed 3 bases, and the junction held 6 bases outside the gene matches. The CDR3 is 16 residues long. CDR1 is LNHNV and CDR2 is YYDKDF in the germline V gene (reference sequence). CDR3 amino acids: CATSRDLPGQGYEQYF. CDR3 coding DNA: TGTGCCACCAGCAGAGATCTCCCGGGACAGGGCTACGAGCAGTACTTC.

This clone turned up a few times. The chain recombines TRBV6-1 with TRBJ2-1, with D possibly TRBD2 on 5 matching bases. The V end was cut by 3 bases, the J end by 10 bases, with 10 bases between. The CDR3 extends over 12 amino acids. CDR1 and CDR2 (germline): MNHNS, SASEGT. The CDR3 region is CASSERRLEQFF. CDR3 nucleotide sequence: TGTGCCAGCAGTGAGAGGAGACTAGAGCAGTTCTTC.

The genes are TRBV18 and TRBJ1-1; 8 bases are shared with TRBD1. V gave up 3 bases and J gave up 6 bases; unmatched junction bases: 6. The CDR3 is 14 amino acids. CDR1 and CDR2 (germline): KGHSH, LQKENI. The CDR3 sequence is CASSPQGAQSEAFF. CDR3 coding DNA: TGTGCCAGCTCACCCCAGGGGGCGCAGTCTGAAGCTTTCTTT.

The chain couples TRBV6-4 to TRBJ2-2; possible D gene TRBD2, 5 bases. The V end lost 4 bases, the J end lost 5 bases, and 11 bases lay between the germline ends. Germline V gene sequence: CDR1 MRHNA, CDR2 SNTAGT. This CDR3 contains 14 residues. Here the CDR3 DNA reads TGTGCCAGCAGTGCCAGAAGCGGAACCGGGGAGCTGTTTTTT. This encodes CASSARSGTGELFF.

The chain couples TRBV2 to TRBJ1-1, with D perhaps matching TRBD1 (6 bases). Germline V lookup: CDR1 SNHLY, CDR2 FYNNEI. The CDR3 runs 14 residues. V was clipped by 6 bases and J by 1 base, with 12 bases between them. CDR3 in amino acids: CASSVQGSNTEAFF. CDR3 sequence (DNA): TGTGCCAGCAGCGTCCAGGGGTCGAACACTGAAGCTTTCTTT.

The rearrangement joins TRBV28 to TRBJ2-1; D is possibly TRBD1 (6 bases). The germline V gene encodes CDR1 MDHEN and CDR2 SYDVKM. Trimming pared 8 bases from V and 9 bases from J, leaving 23 bases between. The CDR3 is made up of 15 amino acids. CDR3 DNA: TGTGCCAGCGCTCTAAGTGAAGGGGGTTTTGGTGAGCAGTTCTTC. Translated, it gives CASALSEGGFGEQFF.

This rearrangement joins TRBV6-5 to TRBJ1-1, with TRBD1 matching over 8 bases. In germline, CDR1 is MNHEY, CDR2 SVGAGI. The CDR3 runs 13 residues. V shed 6 bases and J 6 bases; nucleotides not matched to a gene: 6. In DNA, the CDR3 is TGTGCCAGCAGCGGACAGGGTAGCGCTGAAGCTTTCTTT. Encoded protein: CASSGQGSAEAFF.

This clone was seen only once. The CDR3 DNA reads as TGCGCCAGCAGCCGTGATGCCGCGGAAGGAAACACCATATATTTT. Amino acids: CASSRDAAEGNTIYF. The chain combines TRBV4-1 with TRBJ1-3; D not certain. The CDR3 is 15 residues long. V was shortened by 4 bases and J by 4 bases, with 14 bases between the two germline ends. CDR1 MGHRA and CDR2 YSYEKL come from the germline V gene.

The V gene is TRBV10-1, the J gene TRBJ1-1, with a tentative D call TRBD1 (5 bases). This CDR3 region has 15 residues. V shed 4 bases and J shed 7 bases, with 19 bases lying between them. Germline V gives CDR1 WNHNN, CDR2 SYGVQD (reference sequence). The chain's CDR3 is CASSGGGECPIEAFF. The CDR3 nucleotides are TGCGCCAGCAGTGGTGGGGGGGAGTGTCCAATTGAAGCTTTCTTT.

The chain combines TRBV18 with TRBJ2-3, with unresolved D. The CDR3 is 15 residues long. The germline gives CDR1 KGHSH, CDR2 LQKENI. V shed 2 bases and J shed 1 base, with 10 bases lying between them. CDR3 sequence (DNA): TGTGCCAGCTCACCATCTAGGATGGGCACAGATACGCAGTATTTT. It encodes CASSPSRMGTDTQYF.

The chain carries TRBV19 and TRBJ1-1; perhaps TRBD1 as D (6 bases). CDR1 is LNHDA and CDR2 is SQIVND in the germline V gene (reference sequence). Trimming removed 3 bases at V and 11 bases at J, with 13 bases between. The CDR3 is 12 residues long. Here the CDR3 DNA reads TGTGCCAGTAGTATCCTTGGACAGAATGCTTTCTTT. This codes for CASSILGQNAFF.

V gene TRBV2 combines with J gene TRBJ1-5; D remains unclear. Germline V gene lookup returns CDR1 SNHLY and CDR2 FYNNEI. Trimming took off 2 bases at V and 5 bases at J, with 13 bases between the two ends. The CDR3 consists of 15 residues. The CDR3 region has the DNA TGTGCCAGCAGTGAAATGGTAACATTTCATCAGCCCCAGCATTTT. Encoded protein: CASSEMVTFHQPQHF.

This chain connects TRBV7-2 to TRBJ1-3, with a weak D call TRBD1 (6 bases). This CDR3 is 15 amino acids long. V was trimmed by 2 bases and J by 1 base, leaving 9 bases between them. CDR1 and CDR2 (germline): SGHTA, FQGNSA. For the CDR3, the DNA is TGTGCCAGCAGCTTAAACAGGGTGTCTGGAAACACCATATATTTT. Translation gives CASSLNRVSGNTIYF.

The V call is TRBV5-1, the J call TRBJ1-4, with a weak D call TRBD1 (6 bases). CDR3 size: 16 residues. V lost 1 base, J lost 7 bases, and 17 bases lay in between. Germline V gene lookup returns CDR1 SGHRS and CDR2 YFSETQ. Written as DNA, the CDR3 is TGCGCCAGCAGCTTGCTCGGTTCAGGGGCTGTTGAAAAACTGTTTTTT. Its protein is CASSLLGSGAVEKLFF.

This clone was seen a handful of times. This chain connects TRBV5-1 to TRBJ1-5, with a weak D call TRBD1 (5 bases). Deletions cut 4 bases from V and 4 bases from J, with 9 bases between. The CDR3 runs to 13 residues. Germline V gives CDR1 SGHRS, CDR2 YFSETQ. This CDR3 is CASSRDFNQPQHF. For the CDR3, the DNA is TGCGCCAGCAGCCGGGACTTTAATCAGCCCCAGCATTTT.

In DNA, the CDR3 is TGTGCCAGCAGCCCCCGGACAGGGGGCAGGTGGACTGAAGCTTTCTTT. Protein sequence: CASSPRTGGRWTEAFF. The chain is built from TRBV3-1 (or the pseudogene TRBV3-2) and TRBJ1-1; TRBD1 matches 11 bases. The CDR3 has 16 amino acids. V was clipped by 4 bases and J by 5 bases; unmatched bases: 9. The germline V gene has CDR1 LGHDT and CDR2 YNNKEL (reference sequence).

This sequence joins TRBV2 and TRBJ1-5, with no clear D. Germline V gives CDR1 SNHLY, CDR2 FYNNEI. The CDR3 runs 14 residues. Trimming took off 7 bases at V and 0 bases at J, with 10 bases between the two ends. Written as DNA, the CDR3 is TGTGCCAGCACCGAAGCTTATAGCAATCAGCCCCAGCATTTT. Amino acids: CASTEAYSNQPQHF.

This clone was seen only a few times. The rearrangement joins TRBV29-1 to TRBJ1-2; TRBD1 is a possible D gene (5 bases). Germline V CDR1 and CDR2: SQVTM, ANQGSEA. Trimming took 0 bases from V and 4 from J, leaving 12 bases between them. The CDR3 sequence is 14 residues long. The CDR3 DNA is TGCAGCGTTGAAGAGGGAGGCAGGGTCTATGGCTACACCTTC. Translation: CSVEEGGRVYGYTF.

The chain combines TRBV6-5 with TRBJ1-5; D might be TRBD1 (6 bases). Per the germline V gene, CDR1 is MNHEY and CDR2 is SVGAGI. The length of the CDR3 is 13 residues. Trimming cost V 7 bases and J 4 bases, with 11 bases left between them. CDR3: CASTRQDNQPQHF. Written as DNA, the CDR3 is TGTGCCAGCACCCGACAGGATAATCAGCCCCAGCATTTT.

V usage is TRBV4-1 and J usage is TRBJ2-7; a weak D match, TRBD1 (6 bases). The CDR3 has 15 residues. V was shortened by 5 bases and J by 2 bases, with 16 bases between the two germline ends. Germline CDR1 is MGHRA and CDR2 is YSYEKL. CDR3 sequence: CASSLRGGLAYEQYF. In DNA form, the CDR3 reads TGCGCCAGCAGCTTAAGAGGGGGTCTGGCCTACGAGCAGTACTTC.

The CDR3 bases are TGTGCCAGCAGCTTAGGGGGCAGTAATTCACCCCTCCACTTT. This gives the protein CASSLGGSNSPLHF. The rearrangement links TRBV7-2 to TRBJ1-6; possibly TRBD1 for D (5 bases). This CDR3 region has 14 residues. V lost 1 base, J lost 6 bases, and 7 bases lay in between. Germline V gene sequence: CDR1 SGHTA, CDR2 FQGNSA.